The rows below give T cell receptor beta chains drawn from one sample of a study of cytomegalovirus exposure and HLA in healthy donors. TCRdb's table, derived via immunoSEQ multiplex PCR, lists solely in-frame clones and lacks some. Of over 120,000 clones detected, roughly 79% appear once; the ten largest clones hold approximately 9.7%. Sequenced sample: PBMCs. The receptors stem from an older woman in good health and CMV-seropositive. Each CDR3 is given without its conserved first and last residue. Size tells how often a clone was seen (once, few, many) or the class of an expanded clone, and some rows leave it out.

ASREAGRQETQY,TRBV5-4,NA,TRBJ2-5
ASSDIASGWQGDEQF,TRBV10-2,NA,TRBJ2-1
AISRSDQETQY,TRBV10-3,NA,TRBJ2-5
AWRAGGAGANVLT,TRBV30,NA,TRBJ2-6
ASSQDFQQGYEQY,TRBV4-2,NA,TRBJ2-7
ASSALASGSSTDTQY,TRBV6-1,once,TRBJ2-3
ANGEGDAD,TRBV27,NA,TRBJ2-7
ASSSRLDRGRETQY,TRBV5-1,NA,TRBJ2-5
ASSLRTGRVETQY,TRBV19,NA,TRBJ2-5
ASSLSDRASGAF,TRBV28,NA,TRBJ1-1
ASSLPGLGLEQY,TRBV6-6,NA,TRBJ2-7
ASSHPGTGVKNIQY,TRBV14,NA,TRBJ2-4
ASSFLTGQSHEQY,TRBV28,NA,TRBJ2-7
ASSLVAGNQPQY,TRBV5-5,NA,NA
ASSLVSNYGYT,TRBV5-1,few,TRBJ1-2
ASSEQGAFSYEQY,TRBV6-1,few,TRBJ2-7
ASSLSTTNPYNEQF,TRBV27,NA,TRBJ2-1
ASSWGLAGHEQY,TRBV5-4,NA,NA
ASSGGQGGTEAF,TRBV6-1,NA,TRBJ1-1
ASSVGRGTPNTEAF,TRBV6-1,few,TRBJ1-1
SVAGLAGAETQY,TRBV29-1,NA,TRBJ2-5
ASSQDSPRLDRIVKVF,TRBV4-2,once,TRBJ2-1
SVGRLDSAEQY,TRBV29-1,NA,TRBJ2-7
ASSQGGLAGVGTGELF,TRBV4-1,NA,TRBJ2-2
ASTRLLAGAGEQY,TRBV5-1,once,TRBJ2-7
AWSVRQNSNQPQH,TRBV30,NA,TRBJ1-5
ASSGRVSNTEAF,TRBV7-8,NA,TRBJ1-1
ASSDTRDMPKNIQY,TRBV2,NA,TRBJ2-4
ASSQGPGRDTQY,TRBV4-3,NA,TRBJ2-3
SGRGTENYGYT,TRBV29-1,NA,TRBJ1-2
ASSGTGFANYGYT,TRBV28,NA,TRBJ1-2
ASSPRRGAGPYNEQF,TRBV4-1,NA,TRBJ2-1
ASSRPGTSTEAF,TRBV25-1,NA,TRBJ1-1
ASSPLAGETYEQY,TRBV5-1,NA,TRBJ2-7
ASSHSKSGNYGYT,TRBV6-6,NA,TRBJ1-2
ASSQDRSVIEAF,TRBV27,NA,TRBJ1-1
ASSRSGENTEAF,TRBV4-3,NA,TRBJ1-1
ASRGGVGGYEQY,TRBV6-1,NA,TRBJ2-7
ASSFASGGNTGELF,TRBV7-8,NA,TRBJ2-2
ASSRTGGLTGELF,TRBV5-4,few,TRBJ2-2
AWTGGNTDTQY,TRBV30,once,TRBJ2-3
ASSLGTGSSYNEQF,TRBV19,NA,TRBJ2-1
ASSTQGIGNQPQH,TRBV2,NA,TRBJ1-5
ASSVVKGSLEQY,TRBV2,NA,TRBJ2-7
ASSRQDQIEAF,TRBV5-1,NA,TRBJ1-1
ASSLSANYT,TRBV7-9,NA,TRBJ1-2
ASSFTYEQY,TRBV7-9,NA,TRBJ2-7
ASSPRQSGRAGPNEQF,TRBV18,NA,TRBJ2-1
ASSKQGDYGYT,TRBV19,NA,TRBJ1-2
ASSPTRDQPQH,TRBV18,NA,TRBJ1-5
ATSRAWDSGHEQY,TRBV15,NA,TRBJ2-7
ASRGARSSNQPQH,TRBV6-1,NA,TRBJ1-5
ALAQGSSYEQY,TRBV30,NA,NA